These 13 T cell receptor beta chains were sequenced from one sample in a study of regulatory T cells in long-lasting Graves disease. To make TCR beta libraries, researchers used iRepertoire HTBI primers and Arm-PCR of CDR3 regions. Using its own MiXCR run on the multiplex PCR reads, TCRdb lists one record per CDR3 protein. The table shows some 560,000 distinct CDR3 sequences, with 15% to 20% occurring only once. Described time point: newly diagnosed GD, antithyroid drugs for less than 3 months. Extracted RNA from PBMCs served as the source of the TCR library. These data also featured in a second study, about T cells in Graves' hyperthyroidism and ophthalmopathy.

The sequenced sample was peripheral blood mononuclear cells (PBMCs), obtained at new diagnosis, from a patient treated with antithyroid drugs. Receptor source: a woman aged 35-60 years with Graves disease.

This clonotype occurred many times. The gene calls are TRBV27 and TRBJ2-7; 9 bases align to TRBD1. Germline CDR1 is MNHEY and CDR2 is SMNVEV (reference sequence). CDR3 length: 17 residues. The junction had 12 bases not matched to a gene; V was cut back by 5 bases and J by 1 base. The DNA of the CDR3 is TGTGCCAGCAGTGCTCGAGGGACAGGGTGGTTTTCCTACGAGCAGTACTTC. It encodes CASSARGTGWFSYEQYF.

This clonotype was observed at least ten times. V is TRBV7-3 and J is TRBJ1-1, with D unclear. Germline V gene sequence: CDR1 SGHTA, CDR2 FQGTGA. Trimming removed 5 bases from V and 1 base from J, with 14 bases in between. The CDR3 covers 15 residues. The CDR3 is CASSNTGFTNTEAFF. In nucleotides, the CDR3 is TGTGCCAGCAGCAATACGGGGTTTACGAACACTGAAGCTTTCTTT.

The chain combines TRBV28 with TRBJ2-7; D tentatively fits TRBD1 or TRBD2 (6 bases each). The V gene lost 6 bases and the J gene lost 2 bases, with 11 bases spanning the gap. The CDR3 is 13 amino acids. Germline CDR1 MDHEN, CDR2 SYDVKM. CDR3 protein: CASRAGGTYEQYF. The CDR3 coding sequence is TGTGCCAGCAGAGCCGGGGGCACCTACGAGCAGTACTTC.

The V gene is TRBV6-1, the J gene TRBJ1-5; TRBD1 aligns across 7 bases. Trimming at V came to 4 bases and at J to 3 bases, leaving 6 bases not matched to a gene. CDR3 size: 15 residues. Germline CDR1 and CDR2: MNHNS and SASEGT. CDR3 in amino acids: CASSGGDSINQPQHF. Written as DNA, the CDR3 is TGTGCCAGCAGTGGGGGGGACAGCATCAATCAGCCCCAGCATTTT.

On this clonotype itself: A junction end diverges from the germline sequence, so it may reflect a read error. This chain links TRBV28 with TRBJ1-6; D perhaps matches TRBD1 (5 bases). There are 14 residues in the CDR3. CDR1 and CDR2 from the germline V gene are MDHEN and SYDVKM. The CDR3 sequence: CASNLSWGDSPLHF. The CDR3 region has the DNA TGTGCCAGCAATTTATCGTGGGGGGATTCACCCCTCCACTTT.

The V call is TRBV28, the J call TRBJ1-1, with 7 positions matching TRBD1. CDR3 length: 15 residues. The trim removed 5 bases at V and 6 bases at J, leaving 12 bases unmatched. CDR1 and CDR2 (germline): MDHEN, SYDVKM. The CDR3 bases are TGTGCCAGCAGTGCCCCAGACAGGGTTTCTTCTGAAGCTTTCTTT. Protein sequence: CASSAPDRVSSEAFF.

This clonotype was recorded many times. The rearrangement links TRBV2 to TRBJ1-2; D gene ambiguous. Germline V gives CDR1 SNHLY, CDR2 FYNNEI. With 4 bases removed from V and 8 bases from J, the gap between germline ends came to 8 bases. CDR3 length: 11 amino acids. The CDR3 sequence is CASSAQRGYTF. CDR3 nucleotide sequence: TGTGCCAGCAGTGCTCAGCGGGGCTACACCTTC.

In this sample, this clonotype turned up many times. The chain's CDR3 is CSARDNNLRGPWDSPLHF. In DNA form, the CDR3 reads TGCAGTGCTAGAGATAATAATTTGCGGGGGCCCTGGGATTCACCCCTCCACTTT. This chain joins TRBV20-1 and TRBJ1-6; the D gene is possibly TRBD1 (6 bases). V lost 0 bases to trimming and J lost 8 bases, with 23 bases between them. This CDR3 spans 18 amino acids. CDR1 is DFQATT and CDR2 is SNEGSKA in the germline V gene (reference sequence).

The V gene is TRBV9, the J gene TRBJ2-2; unclear D gene. The V end lost 0 bases, the J end lost 0 bases, and 9 bases lay between the germline ends. Germline lookup yields CDR1 SGDLS and CDR2 YYNGEE. This CDR3 is 16 amino acids long. The CDR3 nucleotides are TGTGCCAGCAGCGTAGGTCAGTTCGCGAACACCGGGGAGCTGTTTTTT. This translates into CASSVGQFANTGELFF.

This clonotype was counted many times. The chain carries TRBV3-1 and TRBJ1-1; D is unresolved. Trimming cost V 3 bases and J 2 bases, with 10 bases left between them. CDR1 is LGHDT, CDR2 YNNKEL, per germline (reference sequence). The CDR3 sequence is 14 residues long. The CDR3 spells CASSQELRNTEAFF. CDR3 DNA: TGTGCCAGCAGCCAGGAACTGAGAAACACTGAAGCTTTCTTT.

The DNA for the CDR3 is TGTGCCAGTAGCTTAGGGATAGGAGGGCAGCCCCAGCATTTT. It is translated as CASSLGIGGQPQHF. The rearrangement links TRBV19 to TRBJ1-5; D remains unclear. Trimming left V 6 bases short and J 7 bases short, with 16 bases between. The CDR3 runs 14 residues. CDR1 and CDR2 (germline): LNHDA, SQIVND (reference sequence).

This clonotype appeared a few times. The rearrangement links TRBV30 to TRBJ2-7, with D possibly TRBD2 on 5 matching bases. The V end lost 3 bases, the J end lost 2 bases, and 11 bases lay between the germline ends. Germline assignment: CDR1 GTSNPN and CDR2 SVGIG (reference sequence). The CDR3 has 13 amino acids. The CDR3 region has the DNA TGTGCCTGGAGGAGAGGGTCCACCTACGAGCAGTACTTC. Its protein is CAWRRGSTYEQYF.

This clonotype was recorded at least ten times. The rearrangement uses TRBV7-2 and TRBJ2-5; D gene ambiguous. This CDR3 region has 16 residues. CDR1 and CDR2 from the germline V gene are SGHTA and FQGNSA. Trimming took 1 base from V and 2 from J, leaving 14 bases between them. The CDR3 coding sequence is TGTGCCAGCAGCTTAGGGGTAGGCGGTGGGCAAGAGACCCAGTACTTC. Residues: CASSLGVGGGQETQYF. The variable domain in full, completed from reference TRBV7-2 and TRBJ2-5, reads GAGVSQSPSNKVTEKGKDVELRCDPISGHTALYWYRQSLGQGLEFLIYFQGNSAPDKSGLPSDRFSAERTGGSVSTLTIQRTQQEDSAVYLCASSLGVGGGQETQYFGPGTRLLVL.